This T cell receptor beta chain comes out of a study of OX40 agonist ivuxolimab in advanced cancers. Across the whole study: In this trial design, patients received ivuxolimab intravenously at 0.01 to 10 mg/kg every 2 weeks. Cohort: approximately 83% men, mean age about 60, aged about 20 to 80.

Baseline, cycle 4 day 1, and cycle 7 day 1 were the blood sampling points. Findings and caveats of the study: Clones of CD4+ and CD8+ blood T cells grew by week 6 at doses of 0.1 to 3.0 mg/kg.

Note on this clone: What it recognizes is unknown.

Here immunoSEQ multiplex PCR was the method, and the copy in TCRdb shows in-frame clones only, minus some. The table records around 140,000 clones, approximately 90% of them present only once. In germline, CDR1 is DFQATT, CDR2 SNEGSKA (reference sequence). V was cut by 2 bases and J by 0 bases, with 0 bases left in between. This CDR3 is built from 11 residues. The clonotype comes from an adult with an advanced solid tumor such as melanoma, head and neck, liver or kidney cancer. The genes are TRBV20-1 and TRBJ2-3; D is ambiguous. Source: CD4+ or CD8+ T cells sorted from blood, taken in a trial of the OX40 agonist ivuxolimab. The CDR3 nucleotides read TGCAGTGCTAGAAGCACAGATACGCAGTATTTT. Amino acids: CSARSTDTQYF.